Described below is a single TCR beta chain sequence and its context. Its antigen is unknown. The record originates from a study of shared clonotypes between healthy human individuals. Sequencing used immunoSEQ multiplex PCR; TCRdb keeps in-frame clones, though not all of them. The sample consists of over a million clones, roughly 96% of them appearing once. The donors were adults (healthy and HIV-negative) with no recent acute infections or vaccinations. General study results and limits: The four-donor shared clonotypes exceeded non-shared clonotypes in generation probability, with non-shared ones scoring lower.

J was trimmed by 4 bases and V by 7 bases; bases with no gene match: 11. The CDR3 runs to 16 residues. Germline assignment: CDR1 MNHNY and CDR2 SVGAGI (reference sequence). This sequence was found in a man aged 25 to 40 in good health. This chain joins TRBV6-6 and TRBJ2-1; 9 bases match TRBD2. The sample was naive CD4+ T cells sorted from blood. Described subset: CD45RA+ positively selected. CDR3: CASTLRATSGYNEQFF. For the CDR3, the DNA is TGTGCCAGCACCTTACGGGCGACTAGCGGTTACAATGAGCAGTTCTTC.